Presented here are 28 T cell receptor beta chains from one specimen sequenced in a study of T-cell reconstitution after alpha-beta-depleted transplantation in children. As it was prepared, the TCRbeta library received unique molecular identifiers. MiXCR was run by TCRdb on the PCR reads, yielding one entry per CDR3 protein. The sample yields 600,000 to 700,000 distinct CDR3 sequences, 13% seen once. The sequences come from PBMCs, collected before TCRalphabeta/CD19-depleted stem cell transplant. These receptors were obtained from a girl between 2 and 10 years old with congenital amegakaryocytic thrombocytopenia, due to receive a stem cell transplant.

The chain is built from TRBV24-1 and TRBJ2-2; possibly TRBD2 for D (6 bases). This CDR3 region has 16 residues. With 9 bases removed from V and 3 bases from J, the gap between germline ends came to 19 bases. The germline gives CDR1 KGHDR, CDR2 SFDVKD. CDR3 loop: CATGPTRGVDTGELFF. The DNA for the CDR3 is TGTGCCACCGGCCCGACCCGCGGGGTTGACACCGGGGAGCTGTTTTTT.

This chain links TRBV5-1 with TRBJ2-7; no reliable D call. CDR1 and CDR2 (germline): SGHRS, YFSETQ. This CDR3 has 15 residues. Trimming left V 1 base short and J 0 bases short, with 11 bases between. CDR3 residues: CASSLWQVSSYEQYF. The CDR3, as DNA: TGCGCCAGCAGCTTGTGGCAGGTGAGCTCCTACGAGCAGTACTTC. Based on the CDR3 plus reference TRBV5-1 and TRBJ2-7, the full variable domain is KAGVTQTPRYLIKTRGQQVTLSCSPISGHRSVSWYQQTPGQGLQFLFEYFSETQRNKGNFPGRFSGRQFSNSRSEMNVSTLELGDSALYLCASSLWQVSSYEQYFGPGTRLTVT.

In this sample, this clonotype turned up a few times. The gene calls are TRBV3-1 and TRBJ2-7, with TRBD1 matching 8 bases. V lost 4 bases to trimming and J lost 6 bases; unmatched junction nucleotides: 2. The CDR3 is made up of 12 amino acids. Looked up from germline, CDR1 is LGHDT and CDR2 is YNNKEL (reference sequence). The CDR3 nucleotides are TGTGCCAGCAGCCGGACAGGGTCCGAGCAGTACTTC. Translation: CASSRTGSEQYF.

This clonotype was observed at least ten times. The rearrangement joins TRBV12-3 or TRBV12-4 to TRBJ1-3; D is unclear. The CDR3 has 13 amino acids. V lost 4 bases and J 0 bases, leaving 4 bases between the germline ends. CDR3 protein: CASSYGSGNTIYF. CDR3 bases: TGTGCCAGCAGTTACGGCTCTGGAAACACCATATATTTT.

V and J are TRBV18 and TRBJ2-3; TRBD2 matches at 9 bases. CDR1 is KGHSH, CDR2 LQKENI, per germline. V was pared by 1 base and J by 4 bases, with 3 bases of the junction left unmatched. The CDR3 totals 15 residues. This CDR3 reads CASSPRTSAADTQYF. The CDR3 region has the DNA TGTGCCAGCTCACCACGGACTAGCGCGGCAGATACGCAGTATTTT.

The gene calls are TRBV30 and TRBJ1-5, with D unclear. The CDR3 is made up of 12 amino acids. CDR1 and CDR2 from the germline V gene are GTSNPN and SVGIG (reference sequence). Trimming took 0 bases from V and 6 from J, leaving 6 bases between them. CDR3 nucleotide sequence: TGTGCCTGGAGTGTACAGCCTCAGCCCCAGCATTTT. It is translated as CAWSVQPQPQHF.

This clonotype was counted ten times or more. The V and J genes are TRBV7-9 and TRBJ2-1; tentatively, D is TRBD2 (6 bases). CDR3 length: 13 residues. V was pared by 3 bases and J by 10 bases, with 13 bases between. Looked up from germline, CDR1 is SEHNR and CDR2 is FQNEAQ (reference sequence). The CDR3 is CASSLLLAIEQFF. The CDR3 nucleotides are TGTGCCAGCAGCTTGCTGCTAGCGATAGAGCAGTTCTTC. The full variable domain, its missing parts supplied by reference TRBV7-9 and TRBJ2-1, is DTGVSQNPRHKITKRGQNVTFRCDPISEHNRLYWYRQTLGQGPEFLTYFQNEAQLEKSRLLSDRFSAERPKGSFSTLEIQRTEQGDSAMYLCASSLLLAIEQFFGPGTRLTVL.

The chain uses TRBV5-5 and TRBJ1-1, with D uncertain. The CDR3 spans 15 residues. CDR1 and CDR2 from the germline V gene are SGHKS and YYEKEE (reference sequence). Trimming shortened V by 7 bases and J by 3 bases, and 19 bases separated the two germline ends. The CDR3 spells CASDATRAGYTEAFF. CDR3 nucleotides: TGTGCCAGCGACGCCACTCGTGCGGGTTACACTGAAGCTTTCTTT.

As concerns this clonotype: This may arise from a read error, as a much more abundant clone is one base away. This sequence joins TRBV20-1 and TRBJ2-7; possibly TRBD1 for D (5 bases). The V gene's germline CDR1 is DFQATT and CDR2 SNEGSKA (reference sequence). The CDR3 has 13 residues. V lost 7 bases to trimming and J lost 0 bases, with 13 bases between them. DNA for the CDR3: TGCAGTGGTAGGGGTTGGGACTCCTACGAGCAGTACTTC. Translation gives CSGRGWDSYEQYF.

Worth noting for this clonotype: This clone may be a read error of a much larger clone one base away. Because the CDR3 is missing its conserved closing phenylalanine or tryptophan, this is likely a read error. J is TRBJ2-1 and V is TRBV4-1; TRBD2 aligns across 7 bases. This CDR3 has 15 amino acids. J gave up 4 bases and V 4 bases, and 7 bases lay outside the gene matches. The germline CDR1 and CDR2 sequences are MGHRA and YSYEKL. The CDR3 DNA sequence: TGCGCCAGCAGCCCACCCCTTAGCGGGTACAATGAGCAGTTCCTC. Translating gives CASSPPLSGYNEQFL.

This clonotype came up many times. The chain is built from TRBV20-1 and TRBJ2-1; 9 bases agree with TRBD2. CDR1 and CDR2 (germline): DFQATT, SNEGSKA (reference sequence). V lost 3 bases and J lost 5; bases outside the gene matches: 5. This CDR3 is built from 14 residues. As DNA, the CDR3 is TGCAGTGCTAGTGCAACTAGCGGGCACAATGAGCAGTTCTTC. Its translation: CSASATSGHNEQFF.

In this sample, this clonotype turned up many times. The CDR3, as DNA: TGTGCCAGCAGTTACAGCGTTGGGACTGAAGCTTTCTTT. Translation gives CASSYSVGTEAFF. The chain has TRBV6-5 and TRBJ1-1; D remains ambiguous. Germline V lookup: CDR1 MNHEY, CDR2 SVGAGI. This CDR3 is 13 amino acids long. V gave up 2 bases and J gave up 5 bases, with 9 bases separating them.

This clonotype was recorded a few times. The chain employs TRBV28 and TRBJ2-1; tentatively, D is TRBD2 (6 bases). This CDR3 contains 15 residues. Trimming left V 7 bases short and J 8 bases short, with 21 bases between. Germline-derived CDR1 and CDR2 are MDHEN and SYDVKM. For the CDR3, the DNA is TGTGCCAGCACCCTAGGACTACCACCGCTTGATGAGCAGTTCTTC. It specifies CASTLGLPPLDEQFF. The full variable domain, its missing parts supplied by reference TRBV28 and TRBJ2-1, is DVKVTQSSRYLVKRTGEKVFLECVQDMDHENMFWYRQDPGLGLRLIYFSYDVKMKEKGDIPEGYSVSREKKERFSLILESASTNQTSMYLCASTLGLPPLDEQFFGPGTRLTVL.

As to this clonotype: The junction departs from the called germline gene at one end, perhaps through a read error. This sequence joins TRBV12-3 or TRBV12-4 and TRBJ2-1; TRBD1 might be the D (6 bases). The CDR3 loop spans 15 amino acids. CDR3 loop: CASSLQGSSYNEPFF. The DNA of the CDR3 is TGTGCCAGCAGTTTACAGGGGAGCTCCTACAATGAGCCGTTCTTC.

In this sample, this clonotype turned up many times. The J gene is TRBJ2-1, the V gene TRBV15; weak D call: TRBD1 (6 bases). Germline V lookup: CDR1 LNHNV, CDR2 YYDKDF (reference sequence). This CDR3 has 15 amino acids. Trimming removed 1 base from V and 6 bases from J, with 13 bases in between. The CDR3 DNA reads TGTGCCACCAGCAGAGTAACAGGGAATCTCAATGAGCAGTTCTTC. Its translation is CATSRVTGNLNEQFF.

This clonotype was seen ten or more times. The V and J genes are TRBV29-1 and TRBJ2-5; perhaps TRBD2 as D (6 bases). The CDR3 has 14 residues. Per germline, CDR1 SQVTM and CDR2 ANQGSEA. V shed 2 bases and J shed 0 bases, with 10 bases lying between them. Here the CDR3 reads CSVEPGLHQETQYF. For the CDR3, the DNA is TGCAGCGTTGAACCGGGACTTCACCAAGAGACCCAGTACTTC.

The chain uses TRBV3-1 and TRBJ2-1; D may be TRBD2 (5 bases). Germline V gene sequence: CDR1 LGHDT, CDR2 YNNKEL (reference sequence). V lost 10 bases and J lost 6, with 34 bases in between. CDR3 size: 19 residues. The CDR3 nucleotides are TGTGCCATCTGTTTGATTCCAGGTTGGGGAGAATTAGCTCGCAATGAGCAGTTCTTC. This sequence encodes CAICLIPGWGELARNEQFF.

The chain carries TRBV20-1 and TRBJ1-5; the D gene is possibly TRBD1 (6 bases). V dropped 2 bases and J dropped 7 bases, with 18 bases sitting between them. Germline V gene lookup returns CDR1 DFQATT and CDR2 SNEGSKA (reference sequence). This CDR3 has 15 residues. The CDR3 bases are TGCAGTGCTAGATCCAAGAACAGGGCCAGCCAGCCCCAGCATTTT. The encoded protein is CSARSKNRASQPQHF.

The chain uses TRBV21-1 and TRBJ2-1; the table names TRBD1, a call not compared with the DNA. TRBV21-1 is given as a pseudogene. CDR3 length: 13 amino acids. This CDR3 reads CASSKVRENEQFF. Here the CDR3 DNA reads TGTGCCAGCAGCAAAGTACGGGAAAATGAGCAGTTCTTC.

This clonotype was detected a few times. This rearrangement joins TRBV27 to TRBJ1-5; unclear D gene. The CDR3 is 15 amino acids. The germline V gene has CDR1 MNHEY and CDR2 SMNVEV (reference sequence). Trimming shortened V by 5 bases and J by 6 bases, and 17 bases separated the two germline ends. The CDR3 sequence is CASSTATEVSQPQHF. CDR3 nucleotide sequence: TGTGCCAGCAGTACAGCCACAGAGGTTAGTCAGCCCCAGCATTTT.

This clonotype was detected a few times. The chain has TRBV11-2 and TRBJ2-6, with D perhaps matching TRBD2 (6 bases). The V and J ends lost 4 bases and 1 base respectively, with 20 bases between them. The CDR3 contains 19 residues. Looked up from germline, CDR1 is SGHAT and CDR2 is FQNNGV. CDR3 sequence reads: CASSSHGGEITSGANVLTF. CDR3 nucleotide sequence: TGTGCCAGCAGCTCCCATGGCGGGGAAATAACGTCTGGGGCCAACGTCCTGACTTTC. The full variable domain, with the rest looked up from reference TRBV11-2 and TRBJ2-6, is EAGVAQSPRYKIIEKRQSVAFWCNPISGHATLYWYQQILGQGPKLLIQFQNNGVVDDSQLPKDRFSAERLKGVDSTLKIQPAKLEDSAVYLCASSSHGGEITSGANVLTFGAGSRLTVL.

This clonotype was counted a few times. The gene calls are TRBV30 and TRBJ1-1; D is ambiguous. With 3 bases removed from V and 1 base from J, the gap between germline ends came to 9 bases. Germline loops: CDR1 GTSNPN, CDR2 SVGIG (reference sequence). The CDR3 length is 13 residues. The CDR3 sequence: CAWRRVTNTEAFF. CDR3 coding DNA: TGTGCCTGGAGACGGGTTACGAACACTGAAGCTTTCTTT.

This clonotype was observed a handful of times. The V and J genes are TRBV7-2 and TRBJ1-1; a possible D gene is TRBD1 (5 bases). This CDR3 comprises 12 residues. The V gene lost 3 bases and the J gene lost 11 bases, with 13 bases spanning the gap. CDR1 is SGHTA, CDR2 FQGNSA, per germline. CDR3 sequence (DNA): TGTGCCAGCAGCTTCTTTGGGGCGTGGGCTTTCTTT. It encodes CASSFFGAWAFF.

In this sample, this clonotype turned up many times. The genes are TRBV12-3 or TRBV12-4 and TRBJ2-5; TRBD1 matches at 9 bases. The trim removed 3 bases at V and 4 bases at J, leaving 6 bases unmatched. This CDR3 is 15 amino acids long. The CDR3 DNA follows: TGTGCCAGCAGTTTCGGGACAGGGCTATTAGAGACCCAGTACTTC. This sequence encodes CASSFGTGLLETQYF.

The V gene is TRBV7-2, the J gene TRBJ2-1; D might be TRBD1 (6 bases). The CDR3 consists of 14 residues. V was pared by 8 bases and J by 1 base, with 12 bases between. Germline assignment: CDR1 SGHTA and CDR2 FQGNSA. The CDR3 nucleotides read TGTGCCAGCGAGACAGGCCTGTCCTACAATGAGCAGTTCTTC. It yields the protein CASETGLSYNEQFF.

This clonotype has at least ten counts. V usage is TRBV5-1 and J usage is TRBJ2-1; 10 nucleotides line up with TRBD2. V lost 6 bases, J lost 7 bases, and 4 bases stayed unmatched. The CDR3 spans 13 residues. Germline CDR1 is SGHRS and CDR2 is YFSETQ. The CDR3 protein is CASIKGLANEQFF. The CDR3, as DNA: TGCGCCAGCATTAAGGGACTAGCGAATGAGCAGTTCTTC.

This clonotype occurred many times. The rearrangement links TRBV20-1 to TRBJ2-7; D is ambiguous. CDR1 and CDR2 from the germline V gene are DFQATT and SNEGSKA (reference sequence). Trimming took 5 bases from V and 1 from J, leaving 12 bases between them. The CDR3 length is 13 residues. The CDR3 region is CSAARDLSYEQYF. For the CDR3, the DNA is TGCAGTGCTGCTAGGGATCTTTCCTACGAGCAGTACTTC.

At least ten counts were recorded for this clonotype. The V gene is TRBV29-1, the J gene TRBJ1-1; possible D gene TRBD1, 5 bases. The CDR3 covers 13 residues. Germline V gene data show CDR1 as SQVTM and CDR2 as ANQGSEA. The ends were cut back, 6 bases at V and 0 bases at J, with 11 bases in the middle. This CDR3 reads CSVRGVLNTEAFF. Written as DNA, the CDR3 is TGCAGCGTAAGGGGAGTCTTGAACACTGAAGCTTTCTTT.